These 8 T cell receptor beta chains were sequenced from one sample in a study of blood T cell repertoires in COVID-19. Measured with immunoSEQ multiplex PCR; TCRdb has only the in-frame clones, and not every one. The sample comprises approximately 100,000 clones, about 80% of which are singletons, and roughly a quarter rests with the top ten. Sample: peripheral blood. Every receptor here comes from a man between 70 and 80 years old with acute or convalescent COVID-19.

The CDR3 loop reads CASSLDYPNTGELFF. In nucleotides, the CDR3 is TGCGCCAGCAGCTTGGACTACCCGAACACCGGGGAGCTGTTTTTT. The rearrangement uses TRBV5-1 and TRBJ2-2; D is undetermined. The V and J ends lost 0 bases and 0 bases respectively, with 6 bases between them. The CDR3 totals 15 residues. Germline assignment: CDR1 SGHRS and CDR2 YFSETQ.

The gene calls are TRBV4-1 and TRBJ1-2; D call uncertain. The CDR3 is 15 amino acids. V gave up 0 bases and J gave up 6 bases, with 14 bases separating them. Germline values: CDR1 MGHRA, CDR2 YSYEKL. CDR3 region: CASSQDLIRDDGYTF. The CDR3, as DNA: TGCGCCAGCAGCCAAGATTTGATCCGGGATGATGGCTACACCTTC.

The chain is built from TRBV10-3 and TRBJ2-5, with 7 bases matching TRBD1. Germline CDR1 is ENHRY and CDR2 is SYGVKD. The CDR3 totals 14 residues. V lost 2 bases to trimming and J lost 3 bases; unmatched junction nucleotides: 3. The CDR3 here is CAISEAGGEETQYF. CDR3 nucleotides: TGTGCCATCAGTGAGGCAGGGGGTGAAGAGACCCAGTACTTC.

The V and J genes are TRBV27 and TRBJ1-1; D remains ambiguous. The V gene lost 5 bases and the J gene lost 4 bases, with 14 bases spanning the gap. The CDR3 contains 14 residues. Germline values: CDR1 MNHEY, CDR2 SMNVEV (reference sequence). The CDR3 DNA sequence: TGTGCCAGCAGTCGGGGAGCCCACCGCACTGAAGCTTTCTTT. It yields the protein CASSRGAHRTEAFF.

The V gene is TRBV5-6, the J gene TRBJ1-3; D call uncertain. The CDR3 consists of 13 residues. CDR1 SGHDT and CDR2 YYEEEE come from the germline V gene. V was trimmed by 0 bases and J by 4 bases, leaving 5 bases between them. CDR3 region: CASSLVSGNTIYF. CDR3 sequence (DNA): TGTGCCAGCAGCTTGGTTTCGGGAAACACCATATATTTT.

The CDR3: CASTLGQNNQPQHF. DNA for the CDR3: TGTGCCAGCACCCTGGGACAGAACAATCAGCCCCAGCATTTT. This chain uses TRBV5-5 with TRBJ1-5; 7 bases agree with TRBD1. This CDR3 is 14 amino acids long. V shed 6 bases, J shed 3 bases, and the junction held 6 bases outside the gene matches. Germline loops: CDR1 SGHKS, CDR2 YYEKEE (reference sequence).

The chain joins TRBV6-4 to TRBJ2-3; maybe TRBD2 (6 bases). CDR1 is MRHNA, CDR2 SNTAGT, per germline. V was cut by 0 bases and J by 6 bases, with 13 bases left in between. CDR3 size: 15 residues. The CDR3: CASSDSRDSLDTQYF. For the CDR3, the DNA is TGTGCCAGCAGTGACTCGAGGGACTCCTTGGATACGCAGTATTTT.

The chain recombines TRBV7-9 with TRBJ1-1; D is unclear. The germline V and J ends were trimmed by 5 bases and 0 bases, with 7 bases remaining between them. The V gene's germline CDR1 is SEHNR and CDR2 FQNEAQ (reference sequence). This CDR3 is 13 amino acids long. CDR3 sequence reads: CASSQQLNTEAFF. CDR3 coding DNA: TGTGCCAGCAGCCAACAGCTGAACACTGAAGCTTTCTTT.